Listed here are 8 T cell receptor beta chains from one sample, sequenced in a study of T cells after posttransplantation cyclophosphamide. Repertoires were generated with immunoSEQ multiplex PCR, while TCRdb's copy carries only in-frame clones and drops some. This table holds about 11,000 clones, 85% found once. A marrow graft followed busulfan-fludarabine conditioning, with cyclophosphamide on days +3 and +4. The specimen was PBMCs, collected about 1,700 days after allogeneic stem cell transplant with posttransplant cyclophosphamide. These receptors were collected from a female patient aged 50-65 years who received an allogeneic stem cell transplant from a related donor, was CMV-positive, and had no GVHD. Some T cells may be graft donor cells.

The chain has TRBV5-6 and TRBJ2-2; no definite D call. V lost 0 bases and J 4 bases, leaving 7 bases between the germline ends. This CDR3 contains 14 residues. The germline V gene encodes CDR1 SGHDT and CDR2 YYEEEE. This CDR3 is CASSLGLSTGELFF. The CDR3 bases are TGTGCCAGCAGCTTGGGACTCTCCACCGGGGAGCTGTTTTTT.

J is TRBJ2-6 and V is TRBV5-5, with D tentatively TRBD1 (6 bases). The CDR3 is 16 amino acids. V lost 2 bases and J 2 bases, leaving 11 bases between the germline ends. Germline lookup yields CDR1 SGHKS and CDR2 YYEKEE (reference sequence). The CDR3 bases are TGTGCCAGCAGCTTACGACAGGTAGCTGGGGCCAACGTCCTGACTTTC. Translated: CASSLRQVAGANVLTF.

This clone is termed medium-sized. This sequence joins TRBV27 and TRBJ2-2, with D hard to call. Per the germline V gene, CDR1 is MNHEY and CDR2 is SMNVEV (reference sequence). The V end lost 2 bases, the J end lost 9 bases, and 7 bases lay between the germline ends. CDR3 length: 12 residues. The DNA for the CDR3 is TGTGCCAGCAGTTTAAACAACAGGGAGCTGTTTTTT. This gives the protein CASSLNNRELFF.

V is TRBV4-1 and J is TRBJ2-4; 9 positions match TRBD1. The CDR3 covers 16 residues. Trimming took 3 bases from V and 4 from J; bases not matched to a gene: 7. The V gene's germline CDR1 is MGHRA and CDR2 YSYEKL. The CDR3 region has the DNA TGCGCCAGCAGCCAGAGGACCGGGACAGGGAAAAACATTCAGTACTTC. This sequence encodes CASSQRTGTGKNIQYF.

This sequence joins TRBV25-1 and TRBJ2-2, with D perhaps matching TRBD2 (6 bases). Trimming left V 6 bases short and J 0 bases short, with 17 bases between. Germline assignment: CDR1 MGHDK and CDR2 SYGVNS. This CDR3 comprises 17 residues. The DNA of the CDR3 is TGTGCCAGCAGCGACCACAGGACTATAACGAACACCGGGGAGCTGTTTTTT. The encoded protein is CASSDHRTITNTGELFF.

The rearrangement joins TRBV7-2 to TRBJ1-5; the D gene is possibly TRBD1 (6 bases). The CDR3 is made up of 13 amino acids. Trimming removed 5 bases from V and 12 bases from J, with 17 bases in between. Looked up from germline, CDR1 is SGHTA and CDR2 is FQGNSA. Written as DNA, the CDR3 is TGTGCCAGCAGCCCGAATCACAGGGTGGGCCAGCATTTT. Translation gives CASSPNHRVGQHF.

The chain combines TRBV14 with TRBJ2-1; D is unclear. The V gene lost 1 base and the J gene lost 3 bases, with 7 bases spanning the gap. CDR1 SGHDN and CDR2 FVKESK come from the germline V gene. CDR3 length equals 14 residues. The chain's CDR3 is CASSQVTFYNEQFF. CDR3 sequence (DNA): TGTGCCAGCAGCCAAGTTACATTCTACAATGAGCAGTTCTTC.

J is TRBJ2-6 and V is TRBV18; 8 bases match TRBD1. The CDR3 contains 21 residues. CDR1 KGHSH and CDR2 LQKENI come from the germline V gene. The V and J ends lost 6 bases and 0 bases, in that order; junction bases with no gene match: 19. The CDR3 region has the DNA TGTGCCAGCTCGACCAGGGGCTTGAAGAACAGGGGGAGCTCTGGGGCCAACGTCCTGACTTTC. This gives the protein CASSTRGLKNRGSSGANVLTF.